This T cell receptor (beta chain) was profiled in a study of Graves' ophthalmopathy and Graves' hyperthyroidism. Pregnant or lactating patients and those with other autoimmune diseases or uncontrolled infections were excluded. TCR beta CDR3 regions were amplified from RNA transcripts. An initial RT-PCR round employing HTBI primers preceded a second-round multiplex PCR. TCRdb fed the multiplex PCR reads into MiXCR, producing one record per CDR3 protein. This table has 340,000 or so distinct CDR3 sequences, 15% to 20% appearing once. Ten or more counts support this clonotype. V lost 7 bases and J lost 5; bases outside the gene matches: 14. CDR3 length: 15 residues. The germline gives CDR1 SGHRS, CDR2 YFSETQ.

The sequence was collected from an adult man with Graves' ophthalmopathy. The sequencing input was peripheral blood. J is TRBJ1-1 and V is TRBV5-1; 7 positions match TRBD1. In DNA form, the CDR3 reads TGCGCCAGCCTACCGCGGACAGGCCCTACTACTGAAGCTTTCTTT. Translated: CASLPRTGPTTEAFF.